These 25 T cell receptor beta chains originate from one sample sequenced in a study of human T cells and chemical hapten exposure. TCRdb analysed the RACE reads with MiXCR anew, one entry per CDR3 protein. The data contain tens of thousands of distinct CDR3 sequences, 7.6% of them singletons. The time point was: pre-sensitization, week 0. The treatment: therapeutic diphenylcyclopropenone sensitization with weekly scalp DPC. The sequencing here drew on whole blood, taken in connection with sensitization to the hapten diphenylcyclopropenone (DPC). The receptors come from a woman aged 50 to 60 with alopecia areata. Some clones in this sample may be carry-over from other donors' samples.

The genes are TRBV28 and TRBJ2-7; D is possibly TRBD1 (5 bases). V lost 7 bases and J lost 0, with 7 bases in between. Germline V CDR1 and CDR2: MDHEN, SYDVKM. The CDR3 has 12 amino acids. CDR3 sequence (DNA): TGTGCCAGCAAGACAGCCTCCTACGAGCAGTACTTC. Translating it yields CASKTASYEQYF.

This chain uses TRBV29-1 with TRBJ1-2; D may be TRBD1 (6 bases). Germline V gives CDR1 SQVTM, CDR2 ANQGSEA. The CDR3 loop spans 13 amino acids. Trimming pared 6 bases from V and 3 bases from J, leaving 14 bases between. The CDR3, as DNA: TGCAGCGTCGCGGGGGGCCCCTACTATGGCTACACCTTC. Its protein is CSVAGGPYYGYTF.

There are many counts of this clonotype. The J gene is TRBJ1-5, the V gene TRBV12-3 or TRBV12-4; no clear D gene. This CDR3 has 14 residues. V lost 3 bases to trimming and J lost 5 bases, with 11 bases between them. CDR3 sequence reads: CASSLVRRDQPQHF. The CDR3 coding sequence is TGTGCCAGCAGTTTGGTCCGCCGGGATCAGCCCCAGCATTTT.

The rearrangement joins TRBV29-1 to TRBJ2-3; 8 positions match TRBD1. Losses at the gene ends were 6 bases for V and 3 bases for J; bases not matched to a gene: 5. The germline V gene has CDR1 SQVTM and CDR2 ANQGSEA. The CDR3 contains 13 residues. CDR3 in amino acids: CSVDREVTDTQYF. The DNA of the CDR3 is TGCAGCGTGGACAGGGAGGTGACAGATACGCAGTATTTT.

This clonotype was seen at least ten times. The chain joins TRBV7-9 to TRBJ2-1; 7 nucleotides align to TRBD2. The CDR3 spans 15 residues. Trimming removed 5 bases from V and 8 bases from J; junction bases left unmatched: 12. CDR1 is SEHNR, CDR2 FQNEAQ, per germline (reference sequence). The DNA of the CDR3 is TGTGCCAGCAGCCACAGCGGGACCCTCGAAGATGAGCAGTTCTTC. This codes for CASSHSGTLEDEQFF.

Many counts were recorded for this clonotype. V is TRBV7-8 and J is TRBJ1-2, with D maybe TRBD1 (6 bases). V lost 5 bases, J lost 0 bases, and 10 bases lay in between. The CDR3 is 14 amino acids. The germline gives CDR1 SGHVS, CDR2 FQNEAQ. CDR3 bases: TGTGCCAGCAGCCTCGACAGGTCTAACTATGGCTACACCTTC. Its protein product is CASSLDRSNYGYTF.

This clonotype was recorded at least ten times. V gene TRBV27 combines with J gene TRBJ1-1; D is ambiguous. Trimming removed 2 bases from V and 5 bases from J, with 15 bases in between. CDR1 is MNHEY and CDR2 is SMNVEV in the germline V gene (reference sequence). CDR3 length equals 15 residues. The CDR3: CASSLTGSVRTEAFF. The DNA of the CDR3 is TGTGCCAGCAGTTTAACGGGGTCAGTGAGGACTGAAGCTTTCTTT.

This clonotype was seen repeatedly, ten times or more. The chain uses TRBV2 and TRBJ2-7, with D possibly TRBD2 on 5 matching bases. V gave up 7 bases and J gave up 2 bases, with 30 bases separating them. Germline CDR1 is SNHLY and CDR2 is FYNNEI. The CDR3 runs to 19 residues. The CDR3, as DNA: TGTGCCAGCAACCTAAGCGGCAGAGGGTCGCCGTCTACCACCTACGAGCAGTACTTC. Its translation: CASNLSGRGSPSTTYEQYF.

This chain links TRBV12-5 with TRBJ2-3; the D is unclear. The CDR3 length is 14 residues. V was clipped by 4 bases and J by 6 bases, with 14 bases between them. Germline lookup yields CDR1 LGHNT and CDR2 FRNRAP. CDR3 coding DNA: TGTGCTAGTGGTTCCCCTGGCCGGTCGGATACGCAGTATTTT. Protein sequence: CASGSPGRSDTQYF.

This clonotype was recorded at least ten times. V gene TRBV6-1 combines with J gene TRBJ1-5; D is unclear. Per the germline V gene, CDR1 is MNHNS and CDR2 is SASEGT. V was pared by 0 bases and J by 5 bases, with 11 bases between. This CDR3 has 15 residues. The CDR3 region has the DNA TGTGCCAGCAGTGAAGCCGGAGGACCGTATCAGCCCCAGCATTTT. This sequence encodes CASSEAGGPYQPQHF.

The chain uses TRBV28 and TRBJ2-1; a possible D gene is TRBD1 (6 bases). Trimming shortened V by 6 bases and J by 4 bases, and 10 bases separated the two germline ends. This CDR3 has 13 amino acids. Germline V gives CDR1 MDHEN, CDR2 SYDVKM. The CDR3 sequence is CASSFTGYNEQFF. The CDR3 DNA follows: TGTGCCAGCAGCTTCACAGGGTACAATGAGCAGTTCTTC.

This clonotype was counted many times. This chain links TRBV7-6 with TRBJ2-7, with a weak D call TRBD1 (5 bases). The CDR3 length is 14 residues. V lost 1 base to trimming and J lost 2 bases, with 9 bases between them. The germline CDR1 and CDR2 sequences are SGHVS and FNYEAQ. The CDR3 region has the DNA TGTGCCAGCAGCTTAGGCAGGGCCCCCTACGAGCAGTACTTC. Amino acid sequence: CASSLGRAPYEQYF.

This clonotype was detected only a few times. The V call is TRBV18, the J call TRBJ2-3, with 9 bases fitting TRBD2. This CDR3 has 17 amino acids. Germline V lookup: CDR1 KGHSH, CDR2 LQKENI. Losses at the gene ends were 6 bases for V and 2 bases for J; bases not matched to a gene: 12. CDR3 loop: CASSPTYSGSPTDTQYF. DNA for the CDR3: TGTGCCAGCTCGCCTACCTATAGCGGGAGCCCCACAGATACGCAGTATTTT.

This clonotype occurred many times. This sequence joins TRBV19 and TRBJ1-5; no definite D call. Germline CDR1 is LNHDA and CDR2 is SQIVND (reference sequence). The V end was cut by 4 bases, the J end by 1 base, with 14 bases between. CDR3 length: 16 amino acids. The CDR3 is CASSKAPAQSNQPQHF. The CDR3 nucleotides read TGTGCCAGTAGTAAGGCGCCCGCTCAAAGCAATCAGCCCCAGCATTTT.

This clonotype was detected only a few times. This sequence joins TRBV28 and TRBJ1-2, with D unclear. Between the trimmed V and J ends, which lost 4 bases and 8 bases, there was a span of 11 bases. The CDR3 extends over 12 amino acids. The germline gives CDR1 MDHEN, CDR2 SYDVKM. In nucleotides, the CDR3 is TGTGCCAGCAGTTCCATTCGACCGGGCTACACCTTC. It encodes CASSSIRPGYTF.

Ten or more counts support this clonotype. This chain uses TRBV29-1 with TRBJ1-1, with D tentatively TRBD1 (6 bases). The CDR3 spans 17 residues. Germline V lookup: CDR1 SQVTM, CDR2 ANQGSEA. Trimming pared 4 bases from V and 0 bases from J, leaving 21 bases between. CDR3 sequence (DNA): TGCAGCGTTGTCGGGACCCTCGGAGGGGGAATGAACACTGAAGCTTTCTTT. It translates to CSVVGTLGGGMNTEAFF.

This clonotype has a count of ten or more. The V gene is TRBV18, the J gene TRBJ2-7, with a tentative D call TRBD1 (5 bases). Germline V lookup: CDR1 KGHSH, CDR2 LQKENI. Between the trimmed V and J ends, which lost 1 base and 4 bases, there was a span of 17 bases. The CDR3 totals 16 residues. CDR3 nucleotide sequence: TGTGCCAGCTCACCACTGGGGCAGAGAGGTTTTTACGAGCAGTACTTC. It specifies CASSPLGQRGFYEQYF. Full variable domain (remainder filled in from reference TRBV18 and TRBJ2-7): NAGVMQNPRHLVRRRGQEARLRCSPMKGHSHVYWYRQLPEEGLKFMVYLQKENIIDESGMPKERFSAEFPKEGPSILRIQQVVRGDSAAYFCASSPLGQRGFYEQYFGPGTRLTVT.

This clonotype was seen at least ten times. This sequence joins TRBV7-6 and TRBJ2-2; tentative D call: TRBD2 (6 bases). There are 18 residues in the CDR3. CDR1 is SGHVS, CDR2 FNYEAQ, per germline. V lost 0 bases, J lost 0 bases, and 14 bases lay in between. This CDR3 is CASSLAGVAAANTGELFF. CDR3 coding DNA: TGTGCCAGCAGCTTAGCGGGGGTAGCGGCTGCGAACACCGGGGAGCTGTTTTTT. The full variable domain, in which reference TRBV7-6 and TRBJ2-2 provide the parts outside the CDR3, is GAGVSQSPRYKVTKRGQDVALRCDPISGHVSLYWYRQALGQGPEFLTYFNYEAQQDKSGLPNDRFSAERPEGSISTLTIQRTEQRDSAMYRCASSLAGVAAANTGELFFGEGSRLTVL.

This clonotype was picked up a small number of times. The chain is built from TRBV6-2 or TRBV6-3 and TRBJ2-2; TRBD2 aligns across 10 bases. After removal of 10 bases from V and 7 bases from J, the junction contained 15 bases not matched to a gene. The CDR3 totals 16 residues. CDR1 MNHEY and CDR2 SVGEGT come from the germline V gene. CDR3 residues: CATTELAGGRGGELFF. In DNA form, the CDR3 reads TGTGCCACCACTGAATTAGCGGGAGGTCGTGGCGGGGAGCTGTTTTTT.

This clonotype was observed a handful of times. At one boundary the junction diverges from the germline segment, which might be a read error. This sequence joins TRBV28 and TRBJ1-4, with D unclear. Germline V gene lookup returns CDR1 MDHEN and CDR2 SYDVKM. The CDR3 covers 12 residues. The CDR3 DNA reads TGTGCCAGCAGTCCCGGGGTACCCAATTGGCATTTT. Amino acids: CASSPGVPNWHF.

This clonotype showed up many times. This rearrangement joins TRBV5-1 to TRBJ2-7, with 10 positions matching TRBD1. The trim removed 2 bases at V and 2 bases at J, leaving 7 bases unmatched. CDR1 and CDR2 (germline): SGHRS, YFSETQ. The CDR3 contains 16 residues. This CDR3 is CASSLSGTGVTYEQYF. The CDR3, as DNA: TGCGCCAGCAGCTTATCCGGGACAGGGGTCACCTACGAGCAGTACTTC. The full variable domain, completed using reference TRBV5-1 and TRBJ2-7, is KAGVTQTPRYLIKTRGQQVTLSCSPISGHRSVSWYQQTPGQGLQFLFEYFSETQRNKGNFPGRFSGRQFSNSRSEMNVSTLELGDSALYLCASSLSGTGVTYEQYFGPGTRLTVT.

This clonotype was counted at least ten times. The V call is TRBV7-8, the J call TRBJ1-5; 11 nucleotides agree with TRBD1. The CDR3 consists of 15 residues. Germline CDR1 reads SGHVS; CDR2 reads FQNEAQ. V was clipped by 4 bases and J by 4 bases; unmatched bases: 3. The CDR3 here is CASSWDRGKNQPQHF. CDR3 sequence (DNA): TGTGCCAGCAGCTGGGACAGGGGGAAGAATCAGCCCCAGCATTTT.

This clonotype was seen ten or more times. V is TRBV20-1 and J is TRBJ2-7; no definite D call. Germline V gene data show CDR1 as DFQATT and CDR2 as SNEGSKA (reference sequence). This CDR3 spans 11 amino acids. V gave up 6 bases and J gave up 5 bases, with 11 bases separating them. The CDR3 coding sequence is TGCAGTGCCCGCCGGACGCACGAGCAGTACTTC. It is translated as CSARRTHEQYF.

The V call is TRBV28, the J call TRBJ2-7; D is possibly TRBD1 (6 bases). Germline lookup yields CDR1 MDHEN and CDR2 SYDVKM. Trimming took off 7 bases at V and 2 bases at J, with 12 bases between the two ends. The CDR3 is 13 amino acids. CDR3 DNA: TGTGCCAGCAATCAGGGGCCCACCTACGAGCAGTACTTC. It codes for CASNQGPTYEQYF.

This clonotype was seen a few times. The CDR3 sequence is CASSYPPWLAGVADTQYF. The CDR3 region has the DNA TGTGCCAGCAGTTACCCGCCCTGGCTAGCGGGAGTGGCAGATACGCAGTATTTT. The chain recombines TRBV6-2 or TRBV6-3 with TRBJ2-3, with TRBD2 matching 10 bases. CDR1 and CDR2 from the germline V gene are MNHEY and SVGEGT. The CDR3 length is 18 residues. With 2 bases clipped from V and 4 bases from J, the junction kept 12 bases outside the gene matches.